A selection of T cell receptor beta chains follows, all from one sample in a study of regulatory T cells in long-lasting Graves disease. TCRdb passed the multiplex PCR reads through MiXCR, listing each CDR3 protein once. The repertoire includes approximately 350,000 distinct CDR3 sequences, approximately 15% of them detected once, and roughly 27% sits in the top ten. These same data were also listed under a study on T cells in Graves' hyperthyroidism and ophthalmopathy.

The source was peripheral blood mononuclear cells (PBMCs), collected at new diagnosis, from a patient treated with antithyroid drugs. These receptor sequences come from a man aged 40-49 years with Graves disease. Both conserved end residues are part of each CDR3. The D gene is left open where the match is weak. Not every row has a clone size; where given, it reads once, few, many or a size class.

len: 13
v_gene: TRBV5-4
d_gene: -
j_gene: TRBJ2-5
abundance: few
CDR3aa: CASSLQQQETQYF
CDR3nt: TGTGCCAGCAGCTTGCAACAGCAAGAGACCCAGTACTTC

len: 13
v_gene: TRBV5-1
d_gene: -
j_gene: TRBJ2-3
abundance: many
CDR3aa: CASSSNREDTQYF
CDR3nt: TGCGCCAGCAGCTCCAACAGGGAAGATACGCAGTATTTT

len: 13
v_gene: TRBV5-1
d_gene: TRBD1
j_gene: TRBJ1-2
abundance: many
CDR3aa: CASSTGQGDGYTF
CDR3nt: TGCGCCAGCAGCACGGGACAGGGTGATGGCTACACCTTC

len: 16
v_gene: TRBV27
d_gene: TRBD1
j_gene: TRBJ1-6
abundance: -
CDR3aa: CASTPLGYRGNSPLHF
CDR3nt: TGTGCCAGCACCCCTTTGGGGTACAGGGGAAATTCACCCCTCCACTTT

len: 14
v_gene: TRBV7-2
d_gene: -
j_gene: TRBJ1-3
abundance: many
CDR3aa: CASSLGGSIDTIYF
CDR3nt: TGTGCCAGCAGCTTAGGAGGAAGTATAGACACCATATATTTT

len: 15
v_gene: TRBV16
d_gene: -
j_gene: TRBJ1-6
abundance: -
CDR3aa: CASSRTRAPFSPLHF
CDR3nt: TGTGCCAGCAGCCGTACCCGGGCCCCATTTTCACCCCTCCACTTT

len: 12
v_gene: TRBV9
d_gene: -
j_gene: TRBJ2-2
abundance: -
CDR3aa: CASSSGVGELFF
CDR3nt: TGTGCCAGCAGCTCAGGGGTCGGGGAGCTGTTTTTT

len: 16
v_gene: TRBV10-3
d_gene: TRBD2
j_gene: TRBJ2-7
abundance: -
CDR3aa: CAVSESGLAGIYEQYF
CDR3nt: TGTGCCGTCAGTGAGTCTGGGCTAGCGGGGATTTACGAGCAGTACTTC

len: 14
v_gene: TRBV20-1
d_gene: TRBD1
j_gene: TRBJ2-3
abundance: many
CDR3aa: CSARGTGGTDTQYF
CDR3nt: TGCAGTGCTAGGGGGACAGGGGGAACAGATACGCAGTATTTT

len: 13
v_gene: TRBV6-2/TRBV6-3
d_gene: TRBD1
j_gene: TRBJ2-7
abundance: many
CDR3aa: CASSYWTGGEQYF
CDR3nt: TGTGCCAGCAGTTACTGGACAGGCGGGGAGCAGTACTTC

len: 15
v_gene: TRBV6-5
d_gene: -
j_gene: TRBJ1-2
abundance: many
CDR3aa: CASSYVGRGGFGYTF
CDR3nt: TGTGCCAGCAGTTATGTTGGGCGGGGAGGGTTCGGCTACACCTTC

len: 13
v_gene: TRBV29-1
d_gene: -
j_gene: TRBJ1-1
abundance: many
CDR3aa: CSVDTRVQTEAFF
CDR3nt: TGCAGCGTTGATACACGGGTACAGACTGAAGCTTTCTTT

len: 16
v_gene: TRBV6-2/TRBV6-3
d_gene: -
j_gene: TRBJ1-4
abundance: many
CDR3aa: CASSYTAGTTNEKLFF
CDR3nt: TGTGCCAGCAGTTATACGGCAGGAACAACTAATGAAAAACTGTTTTTT

len: 15
v_gene: TRBV7-2
d_gene: TRBD1
j_gene: TRBJ1-2
abundance: few
CDR3aa: CASSLSKQGYYGYTF
CDR3nt: TGTGCCAGCAGCTTATCCAAACAGGGGTACTATGGCTACACCTTC

len: 13
v_gene: TRBV7-8
d_gene: -
j_gene: TRBJ2-1
abundance: many
CDR3aa: CASSADGVNEQFF
CDR3nt: TGTGCCAGCAGCGCCGACGGGGTCAATGAGCAGTTCTTC

len: 13
v_gene: TRBV19
d_gene: TRBD1
j_gene: TRBJ1-2
abundance: few
CDR3aa: CASAGGYGYGYTF
CDR3nt: TGTGCCAGTGCAGGGGGCTATGGCTATGGCTACACCTTC

len: 16
v_gene: TRBV5-1
d_gene: TRBD2
j_gene: TRBJ2-5
abundance: many
CDR3aa: CASSLAGGLAVETQYF
CDR3nt: TGCGCCAGCAGCTTGGCCGGAGGACTAGCGGTAGAGACCCAGTACTTC

len: 14
v_gene: TRBV7-9
d_gene: -
j_gene: TRBJ2-5
abundance: many
CDR3aa: CASSLVASLGTQYF
CDR3nt: TGTGCCAGCAGCTTAGTGGCCTCCCTCGGGACCCAGTACTTC

len: 13
v_gene: TRBV18
d_gene: -
j_gene: TRBJ2-7
abundance: many
CDR3aa: CASSPCEGCEQYF
CDR3nt: TGTGCCAGCTCACCGTGTGAAGGTTGCGAGCAGTACTTC

len: 14
v_gene: TRBV28
d_gene: -
j_gene: TRBJ2-3
abundance: few
CDR3aa: CASSPGQLTDTQYF
CDR3nt: TGTGCCAGCAGTCCGGGACAACTGACAGATACGCAGTATTTT

len: 15
v_gene: TRBV20-1
d_gene: TRBD1
j_gene: TRBJ1-4
abundance: few
CDR3aa: CSARQGTATNEKLFF
CDR3nt: TGCAGTGCTAGGCAAGGGACAGCAACTAATGAAAAACTGTTTTTT

len: 11
v_gene: TRBV7-9
d_gene: -
j_gene: TRBJ2-5
abundance: many
CDR3aa: CASEGLETQYF
CDR3nt: TGTGCCAGTGAGGGATTGGAGACCCAGTACTTC

len: 14
v_gene: TRBV11-2
d_gene: -
j_gene: TRBJ2-7
abundance: many
CDR3aa: CASNDRVTNYEQYF
CDR3nt: TGTGCCAGCAATGACCGGGTAACAAACTACGAGCAGTACTTC

len: 16
v_gene: TRBV12-3/TRBV12-4
d_gene: TRBD2
j_gene: TRBJ2-3
abundance: many
CDR3aa: CASTKGLAGSTDTQYF
CDR3nt: TGTGCCAGCACTAAAGGACTAGCGGGGAGCACAGATACGCAGTATTTT